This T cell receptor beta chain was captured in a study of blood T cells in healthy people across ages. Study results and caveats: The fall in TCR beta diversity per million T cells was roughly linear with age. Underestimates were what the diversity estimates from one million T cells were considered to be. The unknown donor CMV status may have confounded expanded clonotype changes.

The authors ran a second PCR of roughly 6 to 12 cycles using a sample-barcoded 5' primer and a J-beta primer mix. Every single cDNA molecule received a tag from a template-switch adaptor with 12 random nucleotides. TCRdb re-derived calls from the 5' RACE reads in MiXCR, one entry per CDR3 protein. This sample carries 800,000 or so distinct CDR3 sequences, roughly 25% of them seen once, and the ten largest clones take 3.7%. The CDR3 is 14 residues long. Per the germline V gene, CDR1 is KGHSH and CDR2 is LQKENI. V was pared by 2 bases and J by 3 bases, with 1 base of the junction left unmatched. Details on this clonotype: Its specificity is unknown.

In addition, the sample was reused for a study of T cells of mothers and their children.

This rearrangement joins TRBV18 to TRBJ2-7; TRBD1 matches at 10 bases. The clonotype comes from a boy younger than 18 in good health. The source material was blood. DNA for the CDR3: TGTGCCAGCTCACCAGGGGACAGGGGCTACGAGCAGTACTTC. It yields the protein CASSPGDRGYEQYF.